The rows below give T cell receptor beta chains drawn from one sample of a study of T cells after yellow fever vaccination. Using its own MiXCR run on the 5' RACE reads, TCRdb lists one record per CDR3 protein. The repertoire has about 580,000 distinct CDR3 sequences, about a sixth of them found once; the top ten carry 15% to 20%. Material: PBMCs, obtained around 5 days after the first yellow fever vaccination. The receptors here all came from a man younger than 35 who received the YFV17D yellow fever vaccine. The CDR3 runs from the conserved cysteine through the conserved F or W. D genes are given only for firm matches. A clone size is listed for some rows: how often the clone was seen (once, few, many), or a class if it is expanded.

CDR3 protein: CASSWQGRSSYNEQFF
CDR3 DNA: TGTGCCAGCAGTTGGCAGGGCCGAAGCTCCTACAATGAGCAGTTCTTC
J gene: TRBJ2-1
clone size: -
V gene: TRBV6-5
D gene: -

CDR3 protein: CASSLGLAGGRETQYF
CDR3 DNA: TGTGCCAGCAGCCTGGGACTAGCGGGGGGGCGCGAGACCCAGTACTTC
J gene: TRBJ2-5
clone size: -
V gene: TRBV7-3
D gene: TRBD2

CDR3 protein: CASRKIGGASYGYTF
CDR3 DNA: TGTGCCAGCAGGAAGATAGGGGGCGCGAGCTATGGCTACACCTTC
J gene: TRBJ1-2
clone size: few
V gene: TRBV6-1
D gene: TRBD1

CDR3 protein: CASSLSSGGGSEQFF
CDR3 DNA: TGTGCCAGCAGTCTTAGTTCTGGCGGGGGATCTGAGCAGTTCTTC
J gene: TRBJ2-1
clone size: -
V gene: TRBV27
D gene: TRBD2

CDR3 protein: CASGLTSGGAGSYNEQFF
CDR3 DNA: TGTGCCAGCGGGCTCACTAGCGGGGGGGCCGGCTCCTACAATGAGCAGTTCTTC
J gene: TRBJ2-1
clone size: few
V gene: TRBV6-2/TRBV6-3
D gene: TRBD2

CDR3 protein: CASSFEVQETQYF
CDR3 DNA: TGTGCCAGCAGTTTTGAGGTCCAAGAGACCCAGTACTTC
J gene: TRBJ2-5
clone size: few
V gene: TRBV12-3/TRBV12-4
D gene: -

CDR3 protein: CASSQGLDRMNTEAFF
CDR3 DNA: TGCGCCAGCAGCCAAGGGTTGGACCGTATGAACACTGAAGCTTTCTTT
J gene: TRBJ1-1
clone size: -
V gene: TRBV4-1
D gene: -

CDR3 protein: CASSLPAGRYNEQFF
CDR3 DNA: TGTGCCAGCAGTCTCCCGGCGGGGCGGTACAATGAGCAGTTCTTC
J gene: TRBJ2-1
clone size: many
V gene: TRBV12-3/TRBV12-4
D gene: -

CDR3 protein: CASSLYPGHQPQHF
CDR3 DNA: TGTGCCAGCAGCTTATATCCGGGCCATCAGCCCCAGCATTTT
J gene: TRBJ1-5
clone size: -
V gene: TRBV7-3
D gene: -

CDR3 protein: CASSLIPAPGRGQPQHF
CDR3 DNA: TGTGCCAGCAGCTTAATACCCGCCCCGGGGCGGGGGCAGCCCCAGCATTTT
J gene: TRBJ1-5
clone size: -
V gene: TRBV7-2
D gene: -

CDR3 protein: CASSLDWDRRTTEAFF
CDR3 DNA: TGTGCCAGCAGCTTGGATTGGGACAGGCGTACCACTGAAGCTTTCTTT
J gene: TRBJ1-1
clone size: -
V gene: TRBV5-5
D gene: TRBD1

CDR3 protein: CAWESQGTSSYNEQFF
CDR3 DNA: TGTGCCTGGGAATCACAGGGGACCAGCTCCTACAATGAGCAGTTCTTC
J gene: TRBJ2-1
clone size: few
V gene: TRBV30
D gene: TRBD1

CDR3 protein: CASSPRPEETQYF
CDR3 DNA: TGTGCCAGCAGTCCCCGGCCCGAAGAGACCCAGTACTTC
J gene: TRBJ2-5
clone size: few
V gene: TRBV12-3/TRBV12-4
D gene: -

CDR3 protein: CASSLSRGVTNEKLFF
CDR3 DNA: TGTGCCAGCAGCTTATCACGCGGGGTAACTAATGAAAAACTGTTTTTT
J gene: TRBJ1-4
clone size: -
V gene: TRBV11-2
D gene: -

CDR3 protein: CASSPPGFGEKLFF
CDR3 DNA: TGTGCCAGCTCACCCCCAGGATTCGGTGAAAAACTGTTTTTT
J gene: TRBJ1-4
clone size: once
V gene: TRBV18
D gene: -

CDR3 protein: CASSSRGRGFDEQYF
CDR3 DNA: TGTGCCAGCAGTTCCCGGGGCAGGGGATTTGACGAGCAGTACTTC
J gene: TRBJ2-7
clone size: -
V gene: TRBV6-5
D gene: -

CDR3 protein: CASALRGTQYF
CDR3 DNA: TGTGCCAGCGCCCTGAGAGGGACCCAGTACTTC
J gene: TRBJ2-5
clone size: few
V gene: TRBV7-8
D gene: -

CDR3 protein: CASSRWTDAKNIQYF
CDR3 DNA: TGCGCCAGCAGCCGGTGGACTGACGCCAAAAACATTCAGTACTTC
J gene: TRBJ2-4
clone size: -
V gene: TRBV4-1
D gene: -

CDR3 protein: CATSDLKVVGTGELFF
CDR3 DNA: TGTGCCACCAGTGATTTGAAGGTAGTTGGCACCGGGGAGCTGTTTTTT
J gene: TRBJ2-2
clone size: -
V gene: TRBV24-1
D gene: -

CDR3 protein: CASSQDSGTTYEQYF
CDR3 DNA: TGCGCCAGCAGCCAAGATTCGGGGACAACGTACGAGCAGTACTTC
J gene: TRBJ2-7
clone size: few
V gene: TRBV4-3
D gene: -

CDR3 protein: CASSSRVGVLSSYNEQFF
CDR3 DNA: TGCGCCAGCAGCTCCCGGGTGGGGGTACTTAGCTCCTACAATGAGCAGTTCTTC
J gene: TRBJ2-1
clone size: -
V gene: TRBV5-1
D gene: -

CDR3 protein: CASSATGGNYNEQFF
CDR3 DNA: TGTGCCAGCAGCGCCACAGGGGGGAACTACAATGAGCAGTTCTTC
J gene: TRBJ2-1
clone size: -
V gene: TRBV11-2
D gene: TRBD1

CDR3 protein: CASARWGVAEAFF
CDR3 DNA: TGTGCCAGCGCCCGATGGGGTGTCGCTGAAGCTTTCTTT
J gene: TRBJ1-1
clone size: -
V gene: TRBV5-4
D gene: -

CDR3 protein: CASSQRAFQETQYF
CDR3 DNA: TGTGCCAGCAGTCAACGGGCCTTCCAAGAGACCCAGTACTTC
J gene: TRBJ2-5
clone size: -
V gene: TRBV28
D gene: -

CDR3 protein: CASSPDRWYNEQFF
CDR3 DNA: TGTGCCAGCAGCCCGGACAGATGGTACAATGAGCAGTTCTTC
J gene: TRBJ2-1
clone size: few
V gene: TRBV7-2
D gene: -

CDR3 protein: CASSQDASFNQPQHF
CDR3 DNA: TGCGCCAGCAGCCAAGACGCCAGTTTTAATCAGCCCCAGCATTTT
J gene: TRBJ1-5
clone size: -
V gene: TRBV4-1
D gene: -

CDR3 protein: CASSLVGGTGANTEAFF
CDR3 DNA: TGTGCCAGCAGCTTAGTAGGGGGGACAGGGGCGAACACTGAAGCTTTCTTT
J gene: TRBJ1-1
clone size: -
V gene: TRBV7-2
D gene: TRBD1

CDR3 protein: CASSFGGHTLSYNEQFF
CDR3 DNA: TGTGCCAGCAGTTTCGGCGGACACACTCTCTCCTACAATGAGCAGTTCTTC
J gene: TRBJ2-1
clone size: few
V gene: TRBV12-3/TRBV12-4
D gene: -

CDR3 protein: CSGTGTGTEAFF
CDR3 DNA: TGCAGCGGAACAGGGACGGGCACTGAAGCTTTCTTT
J gene: TRBJ1-1
clone size: -
V gene: TRBV29-1
D gene: -

CDR3 protein: CASSPSGPRDEQFF
CDR3 DNA: TGCGCCAGCAGTCCGTCGGGGCCCCGGGATGAGCAGTTCTTC
J gene: TRBJ2-1
clone size: few
V gene: TRBV5-1
D gene: -

CDR3 protein: CASSLVGTGLPLHF
CDR3 DNA: TGTGCCAGCAGCCTGGTTGGGACAGGACTACCCCTCCACTTT
J gene: TRBJ1-6
clone size: few
V gene: TRBV7-2
D gene: TRBD1

CDR3 protein: CASSSHFSGGARRETQYF
CDR3 DNA: TGTGCCAGCAGCTCCCACTTTAGCGGGGGGGCTCGAAGAGAGACCCAGTACTTC
J gene: TRBJ2-5
clone size: few
V gene: TRBV11-2
D gene: TRBD2

CDR3 protein: CSARPRESYNSPLHF
CDR3 DNA: TGCAGTGCTAGACCCAGGGAGTCCTATAATTCACCCCTCCACTTT
J gene: TRBJ1-6
clone size: -
V gene: TRBV20-1
D gene: -

CDR3 protein: CSAAGGPSYNEQFF
CDR3 DNA: TGCAGCGCTGCCGGGGGGCCGTCCTACAATGAGCAGTTCTTC
J gene: TRBJ2-1
clone size: -
V gene: TRBV29-1
D gene: -

CDR3 protein: CASSQVTSTDTQYF
CDR3 DNA: TGCGCCAGCAGCCAAGTTACGAGCACAGATACGCAGTATTTT
J gene: TRBJ2-3
clone size: few
V gene: TRBV4-3
D gene: -

CDR3 protein: CASSSLRVRGGYNEQFF
CDR3 DNA: TGTGCCAGCAGCTCTCTGCGGGTGCGGGGTGGGTACAATGAGCAGTTCTTC
J gene: TRBJ2-1
clone size: few
V gene: TRBV7-6
D gene: -

CDR3 protein: CASSQGHGTADRLYGYTF
CDR3 DNA: TGTGCCAGCAGCCAAGGTCATGGGACAGCCGACCGATTATATGGCTACACCTTC
J gene: TRBJ1-2
clone size: -
V gene: TRBV14
D gene: TRBD1

CDR3 protein: CASSPGPAVRETQYF
CDR3 DNA: TGTGCCAGCAGCCCGGGACCCGCGGTGAGAGAGACCCAGTACTTC
J gene: TRBJ2-5
clone size: few
V gene: TRBV28
D gene: -

CDR3 protein: CSVLIRDRGDTQYF
CDR3 DNA: TGCAGCGTGCTTATCCGGGACAGGGGAGATACGCAGTATTTT
J gene: TRBJ2-3
clone size: few
V gene: TRBV29-1
D gene: TRBD1

CDR3 protein: CASSADRTRTDEQFF
CDR3 DNA: TGCGCCAGCAGCGCCGATCGGACCCGGACCGATGAGCAGTTCTTC
J gene: TRBJ2-1
clone size: -
V gene: TRBV5-1
D gene: -

CDR3 protein: CASSFEPGLEITDTQYF
CDR3 DNA: TGTGCCAGCAGCTTTGAACCGGGACTAGAAATCACAGATACGCAGTATTTT
J gene: TRBJ2-3
clone size: -
V gene: TRBV11-2
D gene: TRBD2

CDR3 protein: CSVEDPWSSYEQYF
CDR3 DNA: TGCAGCGTTGAAGACCCCTGGAGCTCCTACGAGCAGTACTTC
J gene: TRBJ2-7
clone size: -
V gene: TRBV29-1
D gene: -

CDR3 protein: CASSDPLATANTGELFF
CDR3 DNA: TGCGCCAGCAGCGACCCTCTAGCGACCGCGAACACCGGGGAGCTGTTTTTT
J gene: TRBJ2-2
clone size: few
V gene: TRBV5-1
D gene: -

CDR3 protein: CASSPDRVQETQYF
CDR3 DNA: TGTGCCAGCAGCCCCGACAGAGTCCAAGAGACCCAGTACTTC
J gene: TRBJ2-5
clone size: many
V gene: TRBV3-1
D gene: -

CDR3 protein: CASSSPGESPYEQYF
CDR3 DNA: TGTGCCAGCAGTTCTCCAGGGGAGAGTCCCTACGAGCAGTACTTC
J gene: TRBJ2-7
clone size: -
V gene: TRBV12-3/TRBV12-4
D gene: -